This passage covers 16 T cell receptor beta chains from one sample sequenced in a study of blood T cell repertoires in COVID-19. Sequencing used immunoSEQ multiplex PCR; TCRdb keeps in-frame clones, though not all of them. The sample yields 250,000 to 350,000 clones, around 83% seen once. The sequenced sample was peripheral blood. Source of these receptors: a woman aged 50 to 60 with acute or convalescent COVID-19.

The rearrangement joins TRBV10-3 to TRBJ2-1, with D perhaps matching TRBD1 (5 bases). The germline CDR1 and CDR2 sequences are ENHRY and SYGVKD. The V gene lost 5 bases and the J gene lost 0 bases, with 8 bases spanning the gap. The length of the CDR3 is 14 residues. The chain's CDR3 is CAISTGSSYNEQFF. DNA of the CDR3: TGTGCCATCAGTACAGGAAGCTCCTACAATGAGCAGTTCTTC.

The chain couples TRBV4-2 to TRBJ1-2, with D possibly being TRBD1 (5 bases). There are 15 residues in the CDR3. Germline CDR1 reads LGHNA; CDR2 reads YNFKEQ. V was cut by 3 bases and J by 7 bases, with 18 bases left in between. CDR3: CASSHPGGGWPGYTF. Written as DNA, the CDR3 is TGTGCCAGCAGCCACCCTGGCGGGGGTTGGCCTGGCTACACCTTC.

This clone was observed a single time. The chain combines TRBV30 with TRBJ1-2, with TRBD1 matching over 7 bases. The CDR3 runs 11 residues. Germline lookup yields CDR1 GTSNPN and CDR2 SVGIG (reference sequence). CDR3 region: CVGGNNYGYTF. The CDR3 DNA follows: TGTGTAGGGGGCAATAACTATGGCTACACCTTC.

The chain couples TRBV7-9 to TRBJ2-1; 12 bases are shared with TRBD2. V was clipped by 6 bases and J by 7 bases; unmatched bases: 1. Germline CDR1 and CDR2: SEHNR and FQNEAQ (reference sequence). The CDR3 contains 13 residues. The CDR3 region has the DNA TGTGCCAGCAGGCTAGCGGGGGGGAATGAGCAGTTCTTC. It is translated as CASRLAGGNEQFF.

This clone appeared once. The genes are TRBV6-2 or TRBV6-3 and TRBJ2-3, with unresolved D. CDR1 and CDR2 from the germline V gene are MNHEY and SVGEGT. Between the trimmed V and J ends, which lost 5 bases and 9 bases, there was a span of 12 bases. The CDR3 sequence is 12 residues long. The CDR3 sequence: CASSPWALTQYF. For the CDR3, the DNA is TGTGCCAGCAGTCCGTGGGCCCTCACGCAGTATTTT.

As for this clone: Germline and junction disagree at one end, which may indicate a read error. This chain joins TRBV3-1 (or the pseudogene TRBV3-2) and TRBJ2-1, with TRBD1 identical over 12 bases. Germline loops: CDR1 LGHDT, CDR2 YNNKEL (reference sequence). CDR3 length equals 12 residues. CDR3 region: CASSPGDRGQIF. The CDR3 nucleotides are TGTGCCAGCAGCCCTGGGGACAGGGGGCAGATCTTC.

This chain connects TRBV5-4 to TRBJ2-1; 11 positions match TRBD1. The CDR3 contains 17 residues. The germline V gene encodes CDR1 SGHNT and CDR2 YYREEE (reference sequence). The trim removed 2 bases at V and 2 bases at J, leaving 6 bases unmatched. The CDR3 sequence: CASSFTRGQGAYNEQFF. In DNA form, the CDR3 reads TGTGCCAGCAGCTTCACTCGGGGACAGGGGGCCTACAATGAGCAGTTCTTC. Based on the CDR3 plus reference TRBV5-4 and TRBJ2-1, the full variable domain is ETGVTQSPTHLIKTRGQQVTLRCSSQSGHNTVSWYQQALGQGPQFIFQYYREEENGRGNFPPRFSGLQFPNYSSELNVNALELDDSALYLCASSFTRGQGAYNEQFFGPGTRLTVL.

The J gene is TRBJ1-1, the V gene TRBV27; no definite D call. Germline lookup yields CDR1 MNHEY and CDR2 SMNVEV (reference sequence). The CDR3 consists of 12 residues. V gave up 5 bases and J gave up 2 bases, with 6 bases separating them. This CDR3 is CASSPSNTEAFF. The CDR3 DNA sequence: TGTGCCAGCAGTCCTAGTAACACTGAAGCTTTCTTT.

This clone has a handful of counts. Sequence at one end of the junction differs from germline and may be a read error. The rearrangement links TRBV30 to TRBJ2-5; weak D call: TRBD2 (5 bases). This CDR3 contains 14 residues. Germline V gives CDR1 GTSNPN, CDR2 SVGIG (reference sequence). The CDR3 DNA follows: TGTGCCCGGAGTGTACGGGGTAGACACGAGACCCAGTACTTC. Encoded protein: CARSVRGRHETQYF.

The rearrangement joins TRBV30 to TRBJ1-5; 8 nucleotides agree with TRBD1. J gave up 5 bases and V 2 bases, and 2 bases lay outside the gene matches. Germline V lookup: CDR1 GTSNPN, CDR2 SVGIG (reference sequence). The CDR3 consists of 13 residues. CDR3 nucleotides: TGTGCCTGGAGTAAGGACAGGGATCAGCCCCAGCATTTT. It translates to CAWSKDRDQPQHF.

J is TRBJ2-3 and V is TRBV27; unclear D gene. CDR1 and CDR2 (germline): MNHEY, SMNVEV (reference sequence). V was pared by 7 bases and J by 4 bases, with 12 bases between. The CDR3 is 13 amino acids. CDR3 sequence: CASTHRSPDTQYF. The CDR3 coding sequence is TGTGCCAGCACCCATCGTAGCCCAGATACGCAGTATTTT.

The chain has TRBV11-1 and TRBJ2-3, with 9 bases identical to TRBD2. CDR1 and CDR2 (germline): SGHAT, FQDESV (reference sequence). J was trimmed by 1 base and V by 6 bases; bases with no gene match: 8. CDR3 length: 16 amino acids. The CDR3 loop reads CASRSTSGLGTDTQYF. DNA for the CDR3: TGTGCCAGCAGAAGTACTAGCGGGTTAGGCACAGATACGCAGTATTTT.

This chain joins TRBV3-1 (or the pseudogene TRBV3-2) and TRBJ1-2, with D perhaps TRBD1 (5 bases). Trimming took off 4 bases at V and 8 bases at J, with 17 bases between the two ends. The CDR3 has 14 amino acids. CDR1 and CDR2 from the germline V gene are LGHDT and YNNKEL (reference sequence). CDR3 amino acids: CASSLREGLRGYTF. Written as DNA, the CDR3 is TGTGCCAGCAGCCTCCGCGAGGGACTCCGAGGCTACACCTTC.

This clone was detected only a few times. The V call is TRBV7-2, the J call TRBJ1-5, with no clear D. CDR1 is SGHTA, CDR2 FQGNSA, per germline. The V end was cut by 5 bases, the J end by 2 bases, with 10 bases between. The CDR3 length is 14 residues. CDR3 nucleotides: TGTGCCAGCAGCATAAACGAGGGCAATCAGCCCCAGCATTTT. Protein product: CASSINEGNQPQHF.

This rearrangement joins TRBV12-3 or TRBV12-4 to TRBJ1-4, with a tentative D call TRBD1 (5 bases). This CDR3 region has 13 residues. The V end lost 7 bases, the J end lost 10 bases, and 16 bases lay between the germline ends. This CDR3 reads CASTDGGGGKLFF. The DNA for the CDR3 is TGTGCCAGCACCGACGGCGGGGGGGGAAAACTGTTTTTT.

The rearrangement links TRBV5-4 to TRBJ2-7; a weak D match, TRBD2 (6 bases). Germline V CDR1 and CDR2: SGHNT, YYREEE (reference sequence). The V and J ends lost 0 bases and 3 bases respectively, with 16 bases between them. The CDR3 totals 16 residues. CDR3 nucleotides: TGTGCCAGCAGCTTGGAGACGCCGGGAGTCGTCTACGAGCAGTACGTC. This sequence encodes CASSLETPGVVYEQYV.